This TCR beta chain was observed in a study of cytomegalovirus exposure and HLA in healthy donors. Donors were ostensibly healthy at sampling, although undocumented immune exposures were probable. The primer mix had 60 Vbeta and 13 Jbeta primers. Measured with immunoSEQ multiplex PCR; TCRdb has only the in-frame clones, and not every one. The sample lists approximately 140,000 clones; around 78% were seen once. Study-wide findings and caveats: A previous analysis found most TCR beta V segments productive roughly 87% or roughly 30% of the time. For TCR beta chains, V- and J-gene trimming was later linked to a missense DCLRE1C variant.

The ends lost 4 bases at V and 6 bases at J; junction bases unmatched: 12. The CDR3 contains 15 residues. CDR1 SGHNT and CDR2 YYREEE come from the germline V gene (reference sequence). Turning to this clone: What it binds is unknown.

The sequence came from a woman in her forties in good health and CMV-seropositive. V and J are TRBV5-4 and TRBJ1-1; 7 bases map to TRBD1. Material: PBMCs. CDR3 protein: CASSRGGGGSAEAFF. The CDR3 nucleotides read TGTGCCAGCAGCCGGGGGGGAGGGGGCAGTGCTGAAGCTTTCTTT.